The present T cell receptor beta chain was sequenced within a study of T cells in Graves' hyperthyroidism and ophthalmopathy. Whole-study results and caveats: Blood also contained most expanded thyroid clonotypes above 0.001.

What was amplified from RNA transcripts were TCR beta CDR3 regions. In the first-round RT-PCR of the TCR CDR3, the HTBI primer set was used. TCRdb itself ran the multiplex PCR reads through MiXCR, one entry per CDR3 protein. Of fewer than 900,000 distinct CDR3 sequences in the sample, over 15% were seen once. This clonotype was recorded at least ten times. The antigen is not known. Together with thyroid ultrasound, orbital computed tomography, serum thyroxine and TRAb, clinical symptoms were used for diagnoses. Ahead of any ophthalmopathy symptoms, the blood sample was obtained at the first diagnosis of hyperthyroidism. The length of the CDR3 is 13 residues. V was pared by 5 bases and J by 6 bases, with 14 bases between. Germline assignment: CDR1 SGHRS and CDR2 YFSETQ.

The chain recombines TRBV5-1 with TRBJ1-1; D possibly corresponds to TRBD1 (6 bases). Sequencing was carried out using blood. The source of this sequence is a woman in her forties or fifties with Graves' hyperthyroidism that later progressed to Graves' ophthalmopathy. The CDR3 loop is CASRLEGGAEAFF. The CDR3 nucleotides are TGCGCCAGCAGACTCGAAGGGGGGGCTGAAGCTTTCTTT.